Presented here are 24 T cell receptor beta chains from one specimen sequenced in a study of cytomegalovirus exposure and HLA in healthy donors. The PCR ran on 60 Vbeta and 13 Jbeta primers. Clones were read by immunoSEQ multiplex PCR, and TCRdb kept only the in-frame ones, dropping some. The sample lists about 160,000 clones; around four fifths were seen once. Sequencing used PBMCs. The receptors come from a man aged 18 to 30 in good health and CMV-seropositive.

This clone was counted between two and nine times. The CDR3 here is CASSQDPSGSKTDTQYF. The CDR3, as DNA: TGTGCCAGCAGCCAAGATCCCAGCGGGAGCAAAACAGATACGCAGTATTTT. The genes are TRBV4-2 and TRBJ2-3, with 8 bases lining up with TRBD2. V dropped 0 bases and J dropped 3; count of bases not matched to a gene: 8. The CDR3 contains 17 residues. Germline V gene lookup returns CDR1 LGHNA and CDR2 YNFKEQ.

The rearrangement uses TRBV4-3 and TRBJ2-2, with a possible D match to TRBD2 (5 bases). V lost 0 bases and J 4 bases, leaving 12 bases between the germline ends. The germline V gene has CDR1 LGHNA and CDR2 YSLEER. CDR3 length: 16 residues. The CDR3 sequence is CASSQDFPGITGELFF. CDR3 nucleotide sequence: TGCGCCAGCAGCCAAGATTTTCCGGGGATCACCGGGGAGCTGTTTTTT.

This chain connects TRBV6-4 to TRBJ2-1; perhaps TRBD2 as D (7 bases). This CDR3 comprises 15 residues. The germline V gene has CDR1 MRHNA and CDR2 SNTAGT. V was pared by 3 bases and J by 2 bases, with 11 bases between. The CDR3 DNA is TGTGCCAGCAGTGAGCGAGGGGGGGCCTACAATGAGCAGTTCTTC. It translates to CASSERGGAYNEQFF.

This clone was observed once. The chain recombines TRBV10-3 with TRBJ2-7, with TRBD2 matching over 7 bases. This CDR3 is built from 13 residues. The V gene's germline CDR1 is ENHRY and CDR2 SYGVKD. The J segment lost 1 base and the V segment lost 10 bases, leaving 7 bases of the junction unmatched. The CDR3 bases are TGTGCCAGCTGGGAGGGAGAATCCTACGAGCAGTACTTC. Amino acids: CASWEGESYEQYF.

CDR3 sequence: CASSPLAGAVDPSGNEQFF. CDR3 sequence (DNA): TGTGCCAGCAGCCCACTAGCGGGCGCCGTAGATCCGTCGGGCAATGAGCAGTTCTTC. The V and J genes are TRBV7-2 and TRBJ2-1; 9 nucleotides agree with TRBD2. V lost 5 bases to trimming and J lost 6 bases; unmatched junction nucleotides: 20. This CDR3 contains 19 residues. The V gene's germline CDR1 is SGHTA and CDR2 FQGNSA.

The V call is TRBV2, the J call TRBJ2-3; TRBD2 matches 7 bases. Germline-derived CDR1 and CDR2 are SNHLY and FYNNEI. This CDR3 is 14 amino acids long. J gave up 8 bases and V 7 bases, and 12 bases lay outside the gene matches. Here the CDR3 DNA reads TGTGCCAGCATCCCTAGTGGGGGGGTCCTTACGCAGTATTTT. Translated, it gives CASIPSGGVLTQYF. Supplemented by reference TRBV2 and TRBJ2-3, the full variable domain reads EPEVTQTPSHQVTQMGQEVILRCVPISNHLYFYWYRQILGQKVEFLVSFYNNEISEKSEIFDDQFSVERPDGSNFTLKIRSTKLEDSAMYFCASIPSGGVLTQYFGPGTRLTVL.

The rearrangement links TRBV9 to TRBJ1-1; 7 positions agree with TRBD1. The CDR3 covers 15 residues. The junction had 11 bases not matched to a gene; V was cut back by 4 bases and J by 5 bases. Germline CDR1 reads SGDLS; CDR2 reads YYNGEE. In DNA form, the CDR3 reads TGTGCCAGCAGCTCATCGACAGGGACGATAACTGAAGCTTTCTTT. Translating it yields CASSSSTGTITEAFF.

The rearrangement uses TRBV5-4 and TRBJ2-3; D is possibly TRBD2 (5 bases). The ends were cut back, 1 base at V and 0 bases at J, with 12 bases in the middle. The CDR3 length is 16 residues. Germline assignment: CDR1 SGHNT and CDR2 YYREEE (reference sequence). This CDR3 reads CASSLSSAGSTDTQYF. The CDR3 DNA is TGTGCCAGCAGCTTGTCGAGCGCGGGTAGCACAGATACGCAGTATTTT.

The rearrangement uses TRBV30 and TRBJ2-5; the D gene is possibly TRBD2 (6 bases). The DNA end is more similar to TRBJ2-7, so the J call may be wrong. Germline CDR1 and CDR2: GTSNPN and SVGIG (reference sequence). This CDR3 has 12 residues. Here the CDR3 reads CAWNDGGYEQYF. The CDR3 coding sequence is TGTGCCTGGAACGATGGGGGGTACGAGCAGTACTTC.

The rearrangement uses TRBV7-9 and TRBJ2-1, with D possibly TRBD1 on 6 matching bases. From germline, CDR1 is SEHNR and CDR2 FQNEAQ (reference sequence). Trimming pared 4 bases from V and 0 bases from J, leaving 19 bases between. The CDR3 covers 18 residues. The CDR3 DNA follows: TGTGCCAGCAGCTCTACAAAACGGGACACCGGCTCCTACAATGAGCAGTTCTTC. It codes for CASSSTKRDTGSYNEQFF. Full variable domain (rest looked up from reference TRBV7-9 and TRBJ2-1): DTGVSQNPRHKITKRGQNVTFRCDPISEHNRLYWYRQTLGQGPEFLTYFQNEAQLEKSRLLSDRFSAERPKGSFSTLEIQRTEQGDSAMYLCASSSTKRDTGSYNEQFFGPGTRLTVL.

The DNA for the CDR3 is TGTGCCAGTAGGGCCGGGACAGGGGGAATACTTGAAGCTTTCTTT. This gives the protein CASRAGTGGILEAFF. This rearrangement joins TRBV19 to TRBJ1-1; 11 bases fit TRBD1. The length of the CDR3 is 15 residues. V shed 6 bases, J shed 7 bases, and the junction held 10 bases outside the gene matches. Germline V CDR1 and CDR2: LNHDA, SQIVND (reference sequence).

This clone has more than one count but fewer than ten. The gene calls are TRBV7-8 and TRBJ1-5; no firm D call. Trimming stripped 0 bases from V and 5 bases from J, with 11 bases between. This CDR3 has 15 amino acids. The V gene's germline CDR1 is SGHVS and CDR2 FQNEAQ. The CDR3 reads CASSLAEGAYQPQHF. The CDR3 DNA reads TGTGCCAGCAGCTTAGCGGAAGGAGCCTATCAGCCCCAGCATTTT.

This clone was observed a few times. V is TRBV7-9 and J is TRBJ1-3, with D tentatively TRBD1 (6 bases). With 5 bases removed from V and 2 bases from J, the gap between germline ends came to 16 bases. Germline V lookup: CDR1 SEHNR, CDR2 FQNEAQ (reference sequence). The CDR3 totals 16 residues. In DNA form, the CDR3 reads TGTGCCAGCAGCCCGTCGAGGGGGACCGCTGGAAACACCATATATTTT. Translated: CASSPSRGTAGNTIYF.

The rearrangement links TRBV2 to TRBJ2-7; 9 positions agree with TRBD1. This CDR3 has 17 residues. Germline V gene lookup returns CDR1 SNHLY and CDR2 FYNNEI. The trim removed 6 bases at V and 7 bases at J, leaving 19 bases unmatched. This CDR3 is CASRAPGQGFPMREQYF. The CDR3 coding sequence is TGTGCCAGCAGGGCCCCGGGACAGGGTTTCCCCATGAGGGAGCAGTACTTC.

V is TRBV5-6 and J is TRBJ1-1; D unresolved. V shed 4 bases and J shed 4 bases, with 11 bases lying between them. The CDR3 runs to 13 residues. CDR1 SGHDT and CDR2 YYEEEE come from the germline V gene. The CDR3 protein is CASSRGGPTEAFF. DNA for the CDR3: TGTGCCAGCAGCCGGGGAGGGCCCACTGAAGCTTTCTTT.

The chain combines TRBV5-1 with TRBJ1-3; 7 positions match TRBD1. This CDR3 spans 15 amino acids. Unmatched junction bases numbered 3, after V lost 2 bases and J lost 1 base. Germline CDR1 is SGHRS and CDR2 is YFSETQ. CDR3 in amino acids: CASSLGGESGNTIYF. CDR3 nucleotides: TGCGCCAGCAGCTTAGGGGGCGAATCTGGAAACACCATATATTTT.

This clone was seen just once. V is TRBV9 and J is TRBJ1-5; tentatively, D is TRBD1 (6 bases). The CDR3 runs 14 residues. Germline V CDR1 and CDR2: SGDLS, YYNGEE. V was shortened by 3 bases and J by 1 base, with 8 bases between the two germline ends. CDR3 in DNA: TGTGCCAGCAGCGAGGGGGGGAGCAATCAGCCCCAGCATTTT. Amino acid sequence: CASSEGGSNQPQHF.

This chain links TRBV2 with TRBJ1-2, with TRBD1 matching 8 bases. CDR1 SNHLY and CDR2 FYNNEI come from the germline V gene. This CDR3 is 14 amino acids long. Trimming took 7 bases from V and 5 from J; bases not matched to a gene: 9. CDR3 bases: TGTGCCAGCATCACCCAGGGGGCTCTATATGGCTACACCTTC. Translated, it gives CASITQGALYGYTF.

In DNA, the CDR3 is TGCGCCAGCAGCCTGGGACAGACTCAAGAGACCCAGTACTTC. Translating it yields CASSLGQTQETQYF. The J gene is TRBJ2-5, the V gene TRBV5-1; 7 bases map to TRBD1. V lost 4 bases and J lost 2; bases outside the gene matches: 5. The CDR3 is 14 amino acids. In germline, CDR1 is SGHRS, CDR2 YFSETQ.

V usage is TRBV5-5 and J usage is TRBJ1-2; no definite D call. The CDR3 is 15 residues long. The V gene's germline CDR1 is SGHKS and CDR2 YYEKEE (reference sequence). V dropped 6 bases and J dropped 4 bases, with 19 bases sitting between them. The CDR3 nucleotides read TGTGCCAGCAACAAACCAGACGGAGACCGCTATGGCTACACCTTC. Its translation is CASNKPDGDRYGYTF.

The gene calls are TRBV9 and TRBJ2-1; 8 bases fit TRBD2. The CDR3 loop spans 13 amino acids. After removal of 10 bases from V and 4 bases from J, the junction contained 7 bases not matched to a gene. CDR1 and CDR2 (germline): SGDLS, YYNGEE. The CDR3 loop is CASGTSKYNEQFF. CDR3 nucleotides: TGTGCCTCAGGGACTAGTAAATACAATGAGCAGTTCTTC.

This chain joins TRBV5-6 and TRBJ2-5; TRBD1 matches 7 bases. The CDR3 sequence is 14 residues long. Per the germline V gene, CDR1 is SGHDT and CDR2 is YYEEEE. V lost 4 bases to trimming and J lost 5 bases; unmatched junction nucleotides: 8. CDR3: CASSPGTASETQYF. DNA for the CDR3: TGTGCCAGCAGCCCTGGGACAGCATCTGAGACCCAGTACTTC. Drawing the rest from reference TRBV5-6 and TRBJ2-5, the complete variable domain is DAGVTQSPTHLIKTRGQQVTLRCSPKSGHDTVSWYQQALGQGPQFIFQYYEEEERQRGNFPDRFSGHQFPNYSSELNVNALLLGDSALYLCASSPGTASETQYFGPGTRLLVL.

The chain is built from TRBV5-4 and TRBJ2-7; 8 bases line up with TRBD2. The CDR3 loop spans 15 amino acids. The V gene's germline CDR1 is SGHNT and CDR2 YYREEE (reference sequence). Trimming took 10 bases from V and 3 from J; bases not matched to a gene: 15. The CDR3 region has the DNA TGTGCCTCAAAAGCGGGAGAGTCGGGGTACTACGAGCAGTACTTC. This sequence encodes CASKAGESGYYEQYF.

CDR3 DNA sequence: TGCGCCAGCAGTAAAGGGACAGGGACATACAATGAGCAGTTCTTC. Its translation: CASSKGTGTYNEQFF. This sequence joins TRBV5-1 and TRBJ2-1; 9 bases match TRBD1. Trimming at V came to 5 bases and at J to 4 bases, leaving 7 bases not matched to a gene. CDR1 SGHRS and CDR2 YFSETQ come from the germline V gene. The CDR3 is made up of 15 amino acids.